This T cell receptor (beta chain) was sequenced during a study of T cells after yellow fever vaccination. MiXCR was run by TCRdb on the 5' RACE reads, yielding one entry per CDR3 protein. The table shows 99,000 or so distinct CDR3 sequences, with about 6% occurring only once. The CDR3 sequence is 15 residues long. Trimming left V 0 bases short and J 7 bases short, with 12 bases between. From germline, CDR1 is LGHNA and CDR2 YNFKEQ. This clonotype was found a few times. This receptor was identified in a man between 18 and 35 years old who received the YFV17D yellow fever vaccine. The chain links TRBV4-2 to TRBJ1-4; maybe TRBD1 (5 bases). Here the sequenced sample was CD8+ T cells sorted from PBMCs, taken 10 days after the yellow fever booster vaccination. Here the CDR3 reads CASSQERDPGEKLFF. DNA for the CDR3: TGTGCCAGCAGCCAAGAGCGGGACCCCGGTGAAAAACTGTTTTTT.